This T cell receptor beta chain comes out of a study of T cells in Graves' hyperthyroidism and ophthalmopathy (dated by TCRdb to between 2017 and 2020). Notes on the research overall: Peripheral blood samples were taken at initial diagnosis, before any treatment was given. To identify TCR V-J signatures that set the groups apart, the researchers used a discovery cohort of about a hundred patients, made up of around 42 with Graves' ophthalmopathy and 55 to 65 with stable Graves' hyperthyroidism. The paper reports TCR Vbeta CDR3 sequencing of roughly 140 peripheral blood samples: some 41 ophthalmopathy, roughly 74 hyperthyroidism and around 17 progressor patients. Prospective prediction of ophthalmopathy was tested in an independent validation cohort consisting of some 20 hyperthyroidism patients and over 15 patients who later progressed to ophthalmopathy. Thyroid tissue and blood T-cell repertoires from more than 5 Graves' hyperthyroidism patients were also compared in the study. After blood sampling, hyperthyroidism patients were treated with methimazole at a starting dose of 30 mg daily, and ophthalmopathy patients were treated with high-dose intravenous methylprednisolone. The approximately 98 discovery patients were randomly divided into training and test sets at a 7:3 ratio.

Results the study describes overall, beyond this receptor: A 13 V-J signature model separated ophthalmopathy from stable hyperthyroidism, with around 90% sensitivity and approximately 81% specificity in cross-validation and 80%/75% in testing. Sample size was not statistically predetermined, and blinding of investigators to group allocation was not performed. Blood samples also contained most of the expanded thyroid clonotypes (frequency above 0.001), which suggests that blood repertoires may reflect thyroid immune responses. In validation, progression to ophthalmopathy was predicted by the model with around 70% sensitivity and 72% to 80% specificity, a median of 6.5 months before onset.

With respect to this clonotype: Its specific antigen is unknown. The input lacks base qualities; no much larger clone sits a single base away.

Measured from the cysteine to the phenylalanine, the CDR3 is 20 residues long. The CDR3 DNA has 60 bases and is translated from base 1. The junction shows trimming of 3 bases on V and 0 bases on J, plus 21 bases between the germline ends. TCR beta CDR3 regions were amplified from RNA transcripts. The TCR CDR3 was subjected to a first round of RT-PCR using the HTBI primer set and the Qiagen OneStep RT-PCR kit. A second multiplex PCR round built the libraries, followed by size selection and purification. Libraries were sequenced paired-end with 100 bp reads on an Illumina HiSeq2000. The study's own analysis went as follows. Raw data were processed with SOAPnuke, discarding reads with adapters, uncalled bases, mean Phred below 15, or no exact constant-primer or identifier match. High-quality paired reads were merged using COPE v1.2.5, and each unique nucleotide sequence was defined as a clonotype. MiTCR v1.1 was used to align clonotypes to the IMGT TRBV, TRBD and TRBJ reference segments. Only V-J combinations with frequency above 0.0001, covering approximately 99% of repertoires, were analysed. The TCS score was defined as F50 (clonal expansion) divided by E x V (chaos), with BLOSUM62-based TCRdist calculated between CDR3 peptides within each V-J. Welch's t-statistics and random forest reduced roughly 540 V-J features to roughly 13, which were used in a naive Bayes classifier (R e1071). TCRdb itself trimmed the public reads at Q25 with fastp, ran MiXCR and retained productive beta chains. Rows matching on CDR3 protein sequence are summarized as one entry with the most common DNA and genes. TCRdb, not the authors, supplied the V and J calls. In this sample the table shows 550,000 to 850,000 distinct CDR3 sequences, about 17% of which occur a single time. The top ten constitute around 15% of the sample.

Hyperthyroidism patients were aged 18 to 65 years and newly diagnosed, with disease duration of less than 2 months. The study excluded patients with uncontrolled infections, other autoimmune diseases, pregnancy or lactation. Clinical symptoms, serum thyroxine and TRAb, thyroid ultrasound, and orbital computed tomography formed the basis for the diagnoses. Blood from progressor patients was drawn when they were first diagnosed with hyperthyroidism, before any ophthalmopathy symptoms appeared. Ficoll-Paque density gradient centrifugation was used to isolate PBMCs from around 10 ml of fresh peripheral blood. Progressor patients were initially diagnosed with Graves' hyperthyroidism and developed ophthalmopathy during follow-up. Trizol reagent was used to extract total RNA, and RNA quality was then checked on an Agilent 2100 Bioanalyzer.

The receptor's source is a woman aged 45-59 years with Graves' hyperthyroidism that later progressed to Graves' ophthalmopathy. The sequencing sample was made of blood. The V and J segments used are TRBV12-3 or TRBV12-4 and TRBJ2-6, and perhaps TRBD1 as D gene, on 6 matching bases. The CDR3 protein is CASSFPPPGQMSSGANVLTF. DNA sequence: TGTGCCAGCAGTTTTCCCCCCCCTGGACAGATGAGCTCTGGGGCCAACGTCCTGACTTTC.